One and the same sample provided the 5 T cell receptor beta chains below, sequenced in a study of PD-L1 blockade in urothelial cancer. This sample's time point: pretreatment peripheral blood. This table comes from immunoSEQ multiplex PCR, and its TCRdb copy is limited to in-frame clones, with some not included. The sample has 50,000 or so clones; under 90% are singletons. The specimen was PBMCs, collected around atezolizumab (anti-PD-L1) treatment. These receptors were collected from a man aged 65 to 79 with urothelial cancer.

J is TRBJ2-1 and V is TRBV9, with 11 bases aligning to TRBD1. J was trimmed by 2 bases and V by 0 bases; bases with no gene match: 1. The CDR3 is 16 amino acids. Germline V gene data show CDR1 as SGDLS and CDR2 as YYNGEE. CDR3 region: CASSVGDRGAYNEQFF. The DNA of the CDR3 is TGTGCCAGCAGCGTAGGGGACAGGGGGGCCTACAATGAGCAGTTCTTC.

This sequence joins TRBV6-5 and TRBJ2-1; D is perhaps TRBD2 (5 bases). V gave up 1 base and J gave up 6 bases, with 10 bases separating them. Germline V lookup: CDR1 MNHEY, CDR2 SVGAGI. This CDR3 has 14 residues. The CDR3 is CASSYYPAANEQFF. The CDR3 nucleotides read TGTGCCAGCAGTTACTATCCAGCGGCCAATGAGCAGTTCTTC.

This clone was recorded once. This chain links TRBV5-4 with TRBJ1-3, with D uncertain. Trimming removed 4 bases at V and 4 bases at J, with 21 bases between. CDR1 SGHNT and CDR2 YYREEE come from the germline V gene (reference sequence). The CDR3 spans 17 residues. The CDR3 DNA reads TGTGCCAGCAGCATGGGGTCGTTACCTCCCCAGGGAAACACCATATATTTT. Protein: CASSMGSLPPQGNTIYF. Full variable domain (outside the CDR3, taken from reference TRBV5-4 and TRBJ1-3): ETGVTQSPTHLIKTRGQQVTLRCSSQSGHNTVSWYQQALGQGPQFIFQYYREEENGRGNFPPRFSGLQFPNYSSELNVNALELDDSALYLCASSMGSLPPQGNTIYFGEGSWLTVV.

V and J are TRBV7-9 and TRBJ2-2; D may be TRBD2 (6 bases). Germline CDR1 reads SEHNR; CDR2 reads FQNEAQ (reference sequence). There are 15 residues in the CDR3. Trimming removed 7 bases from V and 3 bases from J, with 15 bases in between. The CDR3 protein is CASTRGGEDTGELFF. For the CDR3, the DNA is TGTGCCAGCACCCGTGGAGGGGAGGACACCGGGGAGCTGTTTTTT.

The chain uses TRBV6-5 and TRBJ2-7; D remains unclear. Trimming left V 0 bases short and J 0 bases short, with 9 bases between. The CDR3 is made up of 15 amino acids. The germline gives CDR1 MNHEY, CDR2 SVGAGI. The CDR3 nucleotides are TGTGCCAGCAGTTACTCGATGGTCAGCTCCTACGAGCAGTACTTC. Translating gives CASSYSMVSSYEQYF.